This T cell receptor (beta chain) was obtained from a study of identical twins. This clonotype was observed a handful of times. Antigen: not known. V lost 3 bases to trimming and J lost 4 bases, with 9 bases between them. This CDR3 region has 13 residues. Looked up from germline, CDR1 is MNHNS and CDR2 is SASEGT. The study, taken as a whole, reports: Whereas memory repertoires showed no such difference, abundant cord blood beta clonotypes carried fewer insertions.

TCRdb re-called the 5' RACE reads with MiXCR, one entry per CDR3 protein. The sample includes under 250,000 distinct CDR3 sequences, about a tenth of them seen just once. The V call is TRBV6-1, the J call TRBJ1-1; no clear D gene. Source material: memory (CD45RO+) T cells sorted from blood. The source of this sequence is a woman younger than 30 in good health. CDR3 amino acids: CASSDREVTEAFF. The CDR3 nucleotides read TGTGCCAGCAGTGACCGGGAAGTCACTGAAGCTTTCTTT.